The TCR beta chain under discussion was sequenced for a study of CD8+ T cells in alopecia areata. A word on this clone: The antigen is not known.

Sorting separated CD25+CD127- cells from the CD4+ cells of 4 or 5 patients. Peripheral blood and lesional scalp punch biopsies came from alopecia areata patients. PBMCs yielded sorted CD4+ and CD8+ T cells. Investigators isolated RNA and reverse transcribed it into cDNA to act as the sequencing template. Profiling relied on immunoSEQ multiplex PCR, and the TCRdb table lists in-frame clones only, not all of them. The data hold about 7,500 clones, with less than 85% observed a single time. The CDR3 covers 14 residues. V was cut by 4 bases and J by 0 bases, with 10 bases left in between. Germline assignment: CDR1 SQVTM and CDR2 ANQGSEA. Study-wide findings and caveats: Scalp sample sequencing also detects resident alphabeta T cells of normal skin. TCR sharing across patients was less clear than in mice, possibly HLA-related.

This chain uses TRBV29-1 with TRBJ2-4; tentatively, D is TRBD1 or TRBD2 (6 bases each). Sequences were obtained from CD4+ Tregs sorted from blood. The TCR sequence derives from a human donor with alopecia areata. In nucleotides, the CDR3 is TGCAGCGTTGTGGGGGGCCTAGCCAAAAACATTCAGTACTTC. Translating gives CSVVGGLAKNIQYF.